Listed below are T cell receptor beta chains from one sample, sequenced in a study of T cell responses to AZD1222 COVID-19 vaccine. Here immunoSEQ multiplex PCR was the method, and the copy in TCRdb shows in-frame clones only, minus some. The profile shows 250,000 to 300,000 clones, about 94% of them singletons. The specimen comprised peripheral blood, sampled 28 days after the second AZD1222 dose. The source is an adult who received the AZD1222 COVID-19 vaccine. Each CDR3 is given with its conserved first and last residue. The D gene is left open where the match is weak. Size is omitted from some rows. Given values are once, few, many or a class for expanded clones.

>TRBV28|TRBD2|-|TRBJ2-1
CATKGLAGTLGFNEQFF
TGTGCCACCAAGGGACTAGCGGGGACCCTGGGGTTCAATGAGCAGTTCTTC
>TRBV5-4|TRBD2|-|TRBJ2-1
CASIQAGGTYNEQFF
TGTGCCAGCATCCAAGCGGGAGGGACCTACAATGAGCAGTTCTTC
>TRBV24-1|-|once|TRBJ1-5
CATSGRAGQPQHF
TGTGCCACTAGTGGCCGGGCAGGTCAGCCCCAGCATTTT
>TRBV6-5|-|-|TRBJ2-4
CASILPGTNIQYF
TGTGCCAGCATCCTACCTGGGACAAACATTCAGTACTTC
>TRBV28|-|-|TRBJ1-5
CASTEPGSNQPQHF
TGTGCCAGCACCGAGCCAGGGTCCAATCAGCCCCAGCATTTT
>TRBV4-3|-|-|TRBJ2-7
CASSQERGFFNEQYF
TGCGCCAGCAGCCAAGAAAGGGGTTTCTTCAACGAGCAGTACTTC
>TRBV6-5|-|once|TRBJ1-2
CASRRWGTNYGYTF
TGTGCCAGCAGACGGTGGGGAACTAACTATGGCTACACCTTC
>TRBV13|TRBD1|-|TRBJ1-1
CASSTTGGTEAFF
TGTGCCAGCAGCACGACAGGGGGCACTGAAGCTTTCTTT
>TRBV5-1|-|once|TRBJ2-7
CASSTGVATYEQYF
TGCGCCAGCAGCACTGGAGTAGCAACCTACGAGCAGTACTTC
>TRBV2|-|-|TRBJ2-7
CASSEQGQGSYEQYF
TGTGCCAGCAGTGAACAGGGTCAGGGCTCCTACGAGCAGTACTTC
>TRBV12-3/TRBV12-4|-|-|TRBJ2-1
CALHGDEQFF
TGTGCCCTGCATGGGGATGAGCAGTTCTTC
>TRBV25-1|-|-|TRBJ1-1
CASSLGEGTTEAFF
TGTGCCAGCAGTTTAGGTGAGGGGACGACTGAAGCTTTCTTT
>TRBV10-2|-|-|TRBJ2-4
CASGEAKNIQYF
TGCGCCAGCGGAGAAGCCAAAAACATTCAGTACTTC
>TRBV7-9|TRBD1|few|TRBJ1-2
CASSPEGQGGFYGYTF
TGTGCCAGCAGCCCCGAGGGACAGGGAGGATTCTATGGCTACACCTTC
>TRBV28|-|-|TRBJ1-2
CASSLLGGRGGGYTF
TGTGCCAGCAGCCTTCTAGGGGGACGTGGTGGTGGCTACACCTTC
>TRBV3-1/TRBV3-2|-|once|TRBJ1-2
CASSPGGAQNYGYTF
TGTGCCAGCAGCCCCGGGGGGGCGCAAAACTATGGCTACACCTTC
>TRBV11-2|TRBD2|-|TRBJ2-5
CASSRLASGKETQYF
TGTGCCAGCAGCCGACTGGCTAGCGGAAAAGAGACCCAGTACTTC
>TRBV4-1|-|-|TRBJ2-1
CASSRPGGEQFF
TGCGCCAGCAGTCGCCCCGGCGGTGAGCAGTTCTTC
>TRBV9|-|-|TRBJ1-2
CASSVGSGAGRGYTF
TGTGCCAGCAGCGTAGGGTCAGGGGCTGGTCGCGGCTACACCTTC
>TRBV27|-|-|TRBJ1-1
CASSLTRAARTEAFF
TGTGCCAGCAGTCTAACCCGGGCCGCGAGGACTGAAGCTTTCTTT
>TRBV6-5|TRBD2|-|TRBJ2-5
CASSFRLAGGQETQYF
TGTGCCAGCAGTTTCCGACTAGCGGGGGGGCAAGAGACCCAGTACTTC
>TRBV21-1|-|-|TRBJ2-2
CASSAVPPYTGELFF
TGTGCCAGCAGCGCAGTTCCCCCCTACACCGGGGAGCTGTTTTTT
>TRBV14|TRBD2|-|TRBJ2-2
CASSRLAGSTGELFF
TGTGCCAGCAGCCGACTAGCGGGGTCCACCGGGGAGCTGTTTTTT
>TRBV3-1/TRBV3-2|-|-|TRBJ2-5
CASSHSVETQYF
TGTGCCAGCAGCCATTCTGTGGAGACCCAGTACTTC
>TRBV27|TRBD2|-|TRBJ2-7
CASREAGAPYEQYF
TGTGCCAGCAGGGAAGCGGGGGCCCCCTACGAGCAGTACTTC
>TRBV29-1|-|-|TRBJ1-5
CSVGGNSNQPQHF
TGCAGCGTGGGGGGTAATAGCAATCAGCCCCAGCATTTT